Listed below are T cell receptor beta chains from one sample, sequenced in a study of shared clonotypes between healthy human individuals. The repertoire was sequenced with immunoSEQ multiplex PCR; TCRdb's copy has only in-frame clones and lacks some. The sample includes millions of clones, about 92% of them seen just once. The sequencing input was naive CD8+ T cells from PBMCs. The source of these receptors is a man aged 18-30 years in good health. Some clones in this sample may be carry-over from other donors' samples. CDR3s include the opening cysteine and the closing phenylalanine or tryptophan. A D gene is named only where the DNA matches it firmly. Size is omitted from some rows. Given values are once, few, many or a class for expanded clones.

clone_size	v_call	d_call	j_call	cdr3_aa	cdr3_nt
.	TRBV9	.	TRBJ2-2	CASSVRGGAPNTGELFF	TGTGCCAGCAGCGTAAGGGGGGGTGCACCGAACACCGGGGAGCTGTTTTTT
.	TRBV30	.	TRBJ1-2	CAWTADYGYTF	TGTGCCTGGACGGCGGACTATGGCTACACCTTC
.	TRBV7-9	TRBD1	TRBJ2-2	CASSSGQGKTGELFF	TGTGCCAGCAGCTCAGGACAGGGGAAAACCGGGGAGCTGTTTTTT
.	TRBV27	.	TRBJ2-7	CASSPGPPSYEQYF	TGTGCCAGCAGCCCGGGCCCTCCCTCCTACGAGCAGTACTTC
once	TRBV10-1	.	TRBJ2-7	CASSESAGTQGVPYEQYF	TGCGCCAGCAGTGAGTCGGCGGGGACCCAGGGGGTTCCCTACGAGCAGTACTTC
.	TRBV2	.	TRBJ2-3	CASRYRGRGAVADTQYF	TGTGCCAGCAGGTACAGGGGTCGGGGGGCTGTAGCAGATACGCAGTATTTT
.	TRBV15	TRBD1	TRBJ2-5	CATSRTGEGALYQETQYF	TGTGCCACCAGCAGGACAGGGGAAGGAGCACTGTACCAAGAGACCCAGTACTTC
.	TRBV19	.	TRBJ2-7	CASSINPSYEQYF	TGTGCCAGTAGTATAAATCCCTCCTACGAGCAGTACTTC
.	TRBV2	TRBD1	TRBJ1-2	CASSGQGIGYGYTF	TGTGCCAGCAGTGGACAGGGGATAGGCTATGGCTACACCTTC
.	TRBV7-9	.	TRBJ2-5	CASSPQAAGKQETQYF	TGTGCCAGCAGCCCCCAGGCAGCGGGCAAACAAGAGACCCAGTACTTC
.	TRBV28	.	TRBJ2-3	CASNPGGDTQYF	TGTGCCAGCAATCCTGGGGGAGATACGCAGTATTTT
.	TRBV19	.	TRBJ1-1	CASSETVNTEAFF	TGTGCCAGTAGTGAGACAGTGAACACTGAAGCTTTCTTT
.	TRBV27	TRBD2	TRBJ2-1	CASSLGLAGDEQFF	TGTGCCAGCAGTTTGGGGCTAGCGGGAGATGAGCAGTTCTTC
.	TRBV7-8	.	TRBJ2-1	CASSRTPIGNNEQFF	TGTGCCAGCAGCCGGACCCCAATAGGCAACAATGAGCAGTTCTTC
.	TRBV13	.	TRBJ2-7	CASSSTTPSSYEQYF	TGTGCCAGCAGCTCCACAACACCTAGCTCCTACGAGCAGTACTTC
.	TRBV28	TRBD1	TRBJ1-5	CASRSRQGDPQPQHF	TGTGCCAGCAGATCCAGACAGGGGGACCCTCAGCCCCAGCATTTT
.	TRBV15	.	TRBJ2-5	CATSRGRGETQYF	TGTGCCACCAGCAGGGGCAGGGGAGAGACCCAGTACTTC
.	TRBV6-5	.	TRBJ2-7	CASSPYRDSYEQYF	TGTGCCAGCAGTCCATACAGGGACTCCTACGAGCAGTACTTC
.	TRBV7-8	TRBD1	TRBJ1-1	CASSTRQGVNTEAFF	TGTGCCAGCAGCACTCGACAGGGGGTAAACACTGAAGCTTTCTTT
few	TRBV7-9	.	TRBJ1-1	CASSPPSDMNTEAFF	TGTGCCAGCAGCCCGCCATCAGACATGAACACTGAAGCTTTCTTT
.	TRBV10-2	.	TRBJ2-7	CASSEEGYYEQYF	TGCGCCAGCAGTGAAGAGGGTTACTACGAGCAGTACTTC
.	TRBV27	TRBD2	TRBJ2-3	CASSLVGRSGSIHTQYF	TGTGCCAGCAGTTTAGTTGGGCGTAGCGGGAGTATCCATACGCAGTATTTT
once	TRBV7-8	TRBD2	TRBJ2-7	CASSSLGREDHEQYF	TGTGCCAGCAGCTCCCTTGGGCGGGAGGACCACGAGCAGTACTTC
.	TRBV19	TRBD2	TRBJ2-7	CASSETMRGNELSYEQYF	TGTGCCAGTAGCGAAACCATGCGGGGGAATGAGCTTTCCTACGAGCAGTACTTC
.	TRBV7-6	.	TRBJ1-5	CASSSPYQPQHF	TGTGCCAGCAGCTCTCCTTATCAGCCCCAGCATTTT
.	TRBV5-6	.	TRBJ1-2	CASSHQWENYGYTF	TGTGCCAGCAGTCACCAATGGGAGAACTATGGCTACACCTTC
.	TRBV9	.	TRBJ2-1	CASSASGNLGAEQFF	TGTGCCAGCAGCGCCTCGGGTAATTTGGGTGCCGAGCAGTTCTTC
.	TRBV6-6	.	TRBJ2-7	CASSYRTTYYEQYF	TGTGCCAGCAGTTACCGGACTACTTACTACGAGCAGTACTTC
.	TRBV2	.	TRBJ1-4	CAGSDGGAANEKLFF	TGTGCCGGTAGCGACGGGGGCGCCGCTAATGAAAAACTGTTTTTT
.	TRBV27	TRBD2	TRBJ2-1	CASSFSAPAGGPDEQFF	TGTGCCAGCAGTTTTTCGGCCCCAGCGGGAGGGCCAGATGAGCAGTTCTTC
.	TRBV5-5	.	TRBJ1-5	CASSLRHAGNQPQHF	TGTGCCAGCAGCTTGAGGCACGCGGGCAATCAGCCCCAGCATTTT
.	TRBV19	.	TRBJ2-5	CASSADREGVQETQYF	TGTGCCAGTAGCGCGGACAGGGAGGGGGTCCAAGAGACCCAGTACTTC
.	TRBV27	.	TRBJ2-3	CASSFQFPTRTGGDTQYF	TGTGCCAGCAGTTTCCAATTCCCCACTAGGACCGGGGGAGATACGCAGTATTTT
.	TRBV7-9	TRBD1	TRBJ2-6	CASSFSVRTGDNVLTF	TGTGCCAGCAGCTTTTCGGTTAGGACAGGGGACAACGTCCTGACTTTC
once	TRBV9	TRBD2	TRBJ2-1	CASSVGRGLGLGGEQFF	TGTGCCAGCAGCGTAGGTCGAGGACTAGGTCTCGGGGGTGAGCAGTTCTTC
.	TRBV18	.	TRBJ1-1	CASSPPRGGPEAFF	TGTGCCAGCTCACCACCGAGAGGGGGGCCTGAAGCTTTCTTT
.	TRBV29-1	TRBD1	TRBJ1-1	CSVSGTEGTEAFF	TGCAGCGTGTCCGGGACAGAGGGCACTGAAGCTTTCTTT
.	TRBV7-8	TRBD1	TRBJ1-2	CASSLEEGQGRNYGYTF	TGTGCCAGCAGCTTAGAGGAGGGACAGGGACGTAACTATGGCTACACCTTC
.	TRBV9	.	TRBJ2-2	CASSPQNTGELFF	TGTGCCAGCAGCCCCCAAAACACCGGGGAGCTGTTTTTT
.	TRBV9	TRBD2	TRBJ2-5	CASSVGTSGRETQYF	TGTGCCAGCAGCGTAGGGACTAGCGGGCGAGAGACCCAGTACTTC
.	TRBV19	TRBD1	TRBJ2-2	CASLARGRKDTGELFF	TGTGCCAGTCTCGCCAGGGGGCGCAAGGACACCGGGGAGCTGTTTTTT
.	TRBV27	TRBD2	TRBJ2-3	CATSLSVSSGSTDTQYF	TGTGCCACCTCACTCTCTGTGTCTAGCGGAAGCACAGATACGCAGTATTTT
.	TRBV19	TRBD1	TRBJ2-1	CASTGTETYNEQFF	TGTGCCAGTACCGGGACAGAAACCTACAATGAGCAGTTCTTC
.	TRBV7-9	TRBD2	TRBJ2-5	CASSQGLAGGPETQYF	TGTGCCAGCAGCCAGGGACTAGCGGGAGGTCCAGAGACCCAGTACTTC
.	TRBV5-1	.	TRBJ1-2	CASSLGRENYGYTF	TGCGCCAGCAGCTTGGGCCGGGAAAACTATGGCTACACCTTC
.	TRBV27	TRBD2	TRBJ2-1	CASSEREFYNEQFF	TGTGCCAGCAGCGAGCGGGAATTCTACAATGAGCAGTTCTTC
.	TRBV7-9	.	TRBJ1-1	CASTPRAATNTEAFF	TGTGCCAGCACCCCCCGCGCCGCCACGAACACTGAAGCTTTCTTT
.	TRBV11-2	.	TRBJ2-2	CASSLDGGLLSNTGELFF	TGTGCCAGCAGCTTAGACGGGGGGCTACTATCGAACACCGGGGAGCTGTTTTTT
.	TRBV28	.	TRBJ2-5	CASSLLVGRETQYF	TGTGCCAGCAGTTTACTGGTAGGGAGAGAGACCCAGTACTTC
.	TRBV4-1	TRBD2	TRBJ2-5	CASSRTLAGEQTQYF	TGCGCCAGCAGCCGAACACTAGCGGGAGAACAGACCCAGTACTTC
.	TRBV5-6	TRBD2	TRBJ2-3	CASSFATGGDTQYF	TGTGCCAGCAGCTTCGCTACGGGAGGTGATACGCAGTATTTT